This T cell receptor beta chain was captured by sequencing in a study of vaccination effects on CD4 cells after COVID-19. Clones were sequenced by immunoSEQ multiplex PCR, and TCRdb holds only the in-frame ones, with some missing. The sample holds approximately 54,000 clones; 80% to 85% are singletons and the top ten take 2% to 3%. On this clone: Its specificity is not known.

Viral peptide pool expansion of antigen-specific CD4+ T cells preceded sequencing in the ViraFEST assay. Researchers isolated CD4+ T cells once roughly nine days of culture had elapsed. V shed 6 bases, J shed 4 bases, and the junction held 8 bases outside the gene matches. Germline V lookup: CDR1 SEHNR, CDR2 FQNEAQ (reference sequence). The CDR3 runs to 15 residues. The sample consisted of CD4+ T cells from PBMCs cultured with HCoV-229E spike peptides, taken before COVID-19 vaccination. This chain joins TRBV7-9 and TRBJ2-3; the match to TRBD1 covers 9 bases. This clonotype was sampled from a human donor who received a COVID-19 vaccine. CDR3 region: CASRIGTGLSDTQYF. In nucleotides, the CDR3 is TGTGCCAGCAGGATAGGGACAGGGCTCTCAGATACGCAGTATTTT.